The 18 T cell receptor beta chains listed next were all sequenced from one sample in a study of blood T cell repertoires in COVID-19. Repertoires were generated with immunoSEQ multiplex PCR, while TCRdb's copy carries only in-frame clones and drops some. The table shows roughly 230,000 clones, with over 75% occurring only once. The specimen sequenced was peripheral blood. The receptors were sampled from a woman of 80 years or more with acute or convalescent COVID-19.

The table lists this clone with a few counts. The chain joins TRBV7-8 to TRBJ1-3, with TRBD1 matching over 8 bases. Germline-derived CDR1 and CDR2 are SGHVS and FQNEAQ. Germline trimming cut 5 bases from V and 4 bases from J; bases unmatched to any gene: 7. The CDR3 runs to 15 residues. The CDR3 spells CASSPQGASGNTIYF. The CDR3 DNA follows: TGTGCCAGCAGCCCGCAGGGGGCTTCGGGAAACACCATATATTTT.

The chain couples TRBV19 to TRBJ2-2, with D maybe TRBD2 (5 bases). Trimming stripped 7 bases from V and 4 bases from J, with 13 bases between. Germline values: CDR1 LNHDA, CDR2 SQIVND (reference sequence). The CDR3 is made up of 14 amino acids. This CDR3 is CASKARESTGELFF. CDR3 in DNA: TGTGCCAGTAAGGCGAGGGAGAGCACCGGGGAGCTGTTTTTT.

The V and J genes are TRBV10-2 and TRBJ2-2; D unresolved. V gave up 6 bases and J gave up 4 bases, with 12 bases separating them. The CDR3 sequence is 14 residues long. Germline V gene lookup returns CDR1 WSHSY and CDR2 SAAADI. The CDR3 is CASRARGSTGELFF. The CDR3 DNA sequence: TGCGCCAGCAGGGCTAGAGGTTCCACCGGGGAGCTGTTTTTT.

The CDR3: CASSTTGRLGSGNTIYF. CDR3 sequence (DNA): TGTGCCAGTAGTACGACAGGGAGGCTCGGCTCTGGAAACACCATATATTTT. The J gene is TRBJ1-3, the V gene TRBV19; 7 bases fit TRBD1. This CDR3 has 17 residues. CDR1 LNHDA and CDR2 SQIVND come from the germline V gene (reference sequence). Unmatched junction bases numbered 9, after V lost 4 bases and J lost 0 bases.

This sequence joins TRBV6-1 and TRBJ1-3, with 7 bases aligning to TRBD1. This CDR3 has 18 amino acids. Germline loops: CDR1 MNHNS, CDR2 SASEGT. V trimming: 4 bases; J trimming: 0 bases; junction bases outside the gene matches: 12. The CDR3 region has the DNA TGTGCCAGCAGTGTCCGGGACAGCAGATCTTACTCTGGAAACACCATATATTTT. Protein product: CASSVRDSRSYSGNTIYF.

The V call is TRBV23-1, the J call TRBJ2-7, with 7 bases identical to TRBD1. TRBV23-1 is an ORF, with its function uncertain. Losses at the gene ends were 4 bases for V and 3 bases for J; bases not matched to a gene: 9. The CDR3 covers 15 residues. The CDR3: CASSLYRDSLYEQYF. The CDR3 bases are TGCGCCAGCAGTCTTTACCGGGACAGCCTCTACGAGCAGTACTTC.

This clone has only a few counts. V usage is TRBV19 and J usage is TRBJ1-3, with 7 bases lining up with TRBD1. The CDR3 consists of 16 residues. With V trimmed by 6 bases and J by 1 base, 9 bases remained unmatched. The germline V gene has CDR1 LNHDA and CDR2 SQIVND (reference sequence). The CDR3, as DNA: TGTGCCAGTAGATTCCGAGGGGGACAGTCTGGAAACACCATATATTTT. Translating it yields CASRFRGGQSGNTIYF.

This sequence joins TRBV12-5 and TRBJ2-7; D is perhaps TRBD2 (6 bases). Trimming cost V 7 bases and J 1 base, with 17 bases left between them. The CDR3 is 15 residues long. The germline V gene encodes CDR1 LGHNT and CDR2 FRNRAP. Written as DNA, the CDR3 is TGTGCTAGTGCCGACACGGGGGTACCATCCTACGAGCAGTACTTC. Residues: CASADTGVPSYEQYF.

The chain couples TRBV6-2 or TRBV6-3 to TRBJ1-1; no clear D gene. The CDR3 extends over 13 amino acids. V was trimmed by 6 bases and J by 4 bases, leaving 12 bases between them. Germline CDR1 MNHEY, CDR2 SVGEGT. The CDR3 DNA reads as TGTGCCAGCAGCTTTGACAAGACCACTGAAGCTTTCTTT. This encodes CASSFDKTTEAFF.

This clone was found a few times. V gene TRBV11-2 combines with J gene TRBJ2-2; 9 bases align to TRBD2. Germline loops: CDR1 SGHAT, CDR2 FQNNGV. J gave up 6 bases and V 7 bases, and 6 bases lay outside the gene matches. The CDR3 has 14 residues. The CDR3, as DNA: TGTGCCAGCAAGGGACTAGCTTTCCCCGGGGAGCTGTTTTTT. Its protein is CASKGLAFPGELFF.

The CDR3 DNA sequence: TGTGCCAGCAGCTTAGGGCTGGGCCCGAGCTCCTACAATGAGCAGTTCTTC. Translated: CASSLGLGPSSYNEQFF. The rearrangement links TRBV7-2 to TRBJ2-1, with unresolved D. V lost 1 base and J lost 0, with 13 bases in between. Germline assignment: CDR1 SGHTA and CDR2 FQGNSA. The CDR3 runs 17 residues.

J is TRBJ2-3 and V is TRBV7-3, with 13 nucleotides matching TRBD2. This CDR3 has 18 amino acids. Germline loops: CDR1 SGHTA, CDR2 FQGTGA. The trim removed 5 bases at V and 1 base at J, leaving 9 bases unmatched. CDR3 region: CASSTGLAGWGGTDTQYF. Here the CDR3 DNA reads TGTGCCAGCAGCACGGGACTAGCGGGATGGGGAGGCACAGATACGCAGTATTTT.

This sequence joins TRBV24-1 and TRBJ2-3; 10 nucleotides line up with TRBD2. The ends lost 6 bases at V and 3 bases at J; junction bases unmatched: 17. CDR3 size: 19 residues. Germline V lookup: CDR1 KGHDR, CDR2 SFDVKD. CDR3 protein: CATSPAPGSGGEVTDTQYF. CDR3 bases: TGTGCCACCAGTCCTGCACCGGGAAGCGGGGGGGAAGTGACAGATACGCAGTATTTT.

This clone turned up a few times. V is TRBV7-2 and J is TRBJ1-1; D is possibly TRBD1 (6 bases). Germline CDR1 is SGHTA and CDR2 is FQGNSA. This CDR3 has 14 residues. V lost 2 bases and J lost 0, with 7 bases in between. CDR3 region: CASSLRGLNTEAFF. The DNA for the CDR3 is TGTGCCAGCAGCTTAAGGGGGTTGAACACTGAAGCTTTCTTT.

The chain has TRBV28 and TRBJ2-3; 8 positions agree with TRBD2. This CDR3 has 14 amino acids. Trimming removed 3 bases from V and 2 bases from J; junction bases left unmatched: 1. Germline V lookup: CDR1 MDHEN, CDR2 SYDVKM. CDR3 residues: CASSFGLATDTQYF. CDR3 in DNA: TGTGCCAGCAGTTTTGGACTAGCCACAGATACGCAGTATTTT.

The V gene is TRBV6-1, the J gene TRBJ1-1; D is uncertain. The CDR3 sequence is 14 residues long. The germline V gene has CDR1 MNHNS and CDR2 SASEGT. Trimming stripped 1 base from V and 2 bases from J, with 8 bases between. The CDR3 sequence is CASSEEGGNTEAFF. CDR3 nucleotide sequence: TGTGCCAGCAGTGAAGAAGGAGGAAACACTGAAGCTTTCTTT.

The chain is built from TRBV2 and TRBJ1-2; the D gene is possibly TRBD1 (5 bases). The germline gives CDR1 SNHLY, CDR2 FYNNEI. The V gene lost 3 bases and the J gene lost 4 bases, with 9 bases spanning the gap. The CDR3 runs 13 residues. CDR3: CASSEGQRYGYTF. CDR3 nucleotides: TGTGCCAGCAGTGAGGGGCAGCGCTATGGCTACACCTTC.

This clone was detected only a few times. The gene calls are TRBV3-1 (or the pseudogene TRBV3-2) and TRBJ1-2; TRBD1 matches 12 bases. The CDR3 consists of 14 residues. J was trimmed by 6 bases and V by 4 bases; bases with no gene match: 3. The germline gives CDR1 LGHDT, CDR2 YNNKEL (reference sequence). Written as DNA, the CDR3 is TGTGCCAGCAGCCGGGACAGGGGGCTCAATGGCTACACCTTC. Its translation: CASSRDRGLNGYTF.